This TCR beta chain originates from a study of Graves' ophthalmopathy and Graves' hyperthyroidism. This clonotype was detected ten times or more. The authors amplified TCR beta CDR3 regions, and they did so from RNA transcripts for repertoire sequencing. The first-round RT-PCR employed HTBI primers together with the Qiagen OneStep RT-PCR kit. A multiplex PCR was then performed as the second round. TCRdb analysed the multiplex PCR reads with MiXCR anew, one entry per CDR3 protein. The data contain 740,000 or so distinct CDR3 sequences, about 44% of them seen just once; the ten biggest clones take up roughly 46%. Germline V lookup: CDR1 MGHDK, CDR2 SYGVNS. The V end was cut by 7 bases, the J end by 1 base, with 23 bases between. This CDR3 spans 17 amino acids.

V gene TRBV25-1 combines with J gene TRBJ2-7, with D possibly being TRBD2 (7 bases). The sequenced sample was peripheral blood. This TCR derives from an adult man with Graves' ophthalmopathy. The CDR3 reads CASMGAAGGGISYEQYF. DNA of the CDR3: TGTGCCAGCATGGGGGCGGCAGGCGGGGGTATTTCCTACGAGCAGTACTTC.